Below are 20 T cell receptor beta chains sequenced from a single sample in a study of technical replicates of blood from a handful of donors. Data came from immunoSEQ multiplex PCR; TCRdb stores just in-frame clones and leaves some out. The data show 65,000 to 80,000 clones, approximately 95% seen once. The material sequenced was T cells isolated from PBMCs. These receptors originate from a human donor in good health.

This rearrangement joins TRBV25-1 to TRBJ2-5; 7 bases map to TRBD2. V trimming: 7 bases; J trimming: 1 base; junction bases outside the gene matches: 3. Germline V gene sequence: CDR1 MGHDK, CDR2 SYGVNS. This CDR3 has 13 amino acids. The CDR3 nucleotides read TGTGCCAGCATGGGGGGGGTCCAAGAGACCCAGTACTTC. It is translated as CASMGGVQETQYF.

V gene TRBV10-3 combines with J gene TRBJ2-3, with 13 bases aligning to TRBD2. V shed 2 bases and J 6 bases; nucleotides not matched to a gene: 8. Germline CDR1 reads ENHRY; CDR2 reads SYGVKD. There are 17 residues in the CDR3. CDR3 nucleotide sequence: TGTGCCATCAGTGAGCCCCTAGGACTAGCGGGGGTGGATACGCAGTATTTT. Translated, it gives CAISEPLGLAGVDTQYF.

CDR3: CASSSTGVSGNTIYF. CDR3 DNA sequence: TGTGCCAGCAGTTCCACAGGGGTCTCTGGAAACACCATATATTTT. The chain joins TRBV6-6 to TRBJ1-3, with 7 positions matching TRBD1. CDR1 and CDR2 (germline): MNHNY, SVGAGI (reference sequence). V lost 4 bases, J lost 0 bases, and 3 bases stayed unmatched. This CDR3 has 15 amino acids.

The chain uses TRBV14 and TRBJ1-2; D is unclear. Germline assignment: CDR1 SGHDN and CDR2 FVKESK. CDR3 length: 14 residues. V lost 3 bases, J lost 6 bases, and 14 bases lay in between. The CDR3, as DNA: TGTGCCAGCAGCCACCCCGGACCGGGGAATGGCTACACCTTC. It yields the protein CASSHPGPGNGYTF.

The chain uses TRBV30 and TRBJ1-2; tentative D call: TRBD1 (5 bases). Germline V gene sequence: CDR1 GTSNPN, CDR2 SVGIG (reference sequence). This CDR3 contains 13 residues. V was clipped by 4 bases and J by 4 bases, with 13 bases between them. The CDR3 loop is CAWTSARAYGYTF. The CDR3 DNA sequence: TGTGCCTGGACGTCGGCCAGGGCCTATGGCTACACCTTC. Full variable domain (missing parts from reference TRBV30 and TRBJ1-2): SQTIHQWPATLVQPVGSPLSLECTVEGTSNPNLYWYRQAAGRGLQLLFYSVGIGQISSEVPQNLSASRPQDRQFILSSKKLLLSDSGFYLCAWTSARAYGYTFGSGTRLTVV.

The V and J genes are TRBV7-6 and TRBJ2-7, with 11 nucleotides matching TRBD1. Germline V lookup: CDR1 SGHVS, CDR2 FNYEAQ. The CDR3 runs to 16 residues. The V gene end was trimmed by 5 bases and the J gene end by 3 bases; junction bases not matched to a gene: 9. The CDR3 is CASSPGRGQGDYEQYF. The DNA for the CDR3 is TGTGCCAGCAGCCCAGGTCGGGGACAGGGGGACTACGAGCAGTACTTC.

V usage is TRBV4-1 and J usage is TRBJ2-7; 7 bases are a match to TRBD1. Losses at the gene ends were 6 bases for V and 5 bases for J; bases not matched to a gene: 10. The CDR3 loop spans 14 amino acids. CDR1 is MGHRA, CDR2 YSYEKL, per germline. CDR3 DNA sequence: TGCGCCAGCAGGCGACAGGGTGAGAGCAACGAGCAGTACTTC. As protein: CASRRQGESNEQYF.

V usage is TRBV5-1 and J usage is TRBJ2-5; TRBD1 agrees at 7 bases. Germline lookup yields CDR1 SGHRS and CDR2 YFSETQ. The J segment lost 5 bases and the V segment lost 6 bases, leaving 10 bases of the junction unmatched. The CDR3 has 14 residues. The CDR3, as DNA: TGCGCCAGCAAAGGTGAGGGGGCCCGGGAGACCCAGTACTTC. This encodes CASKGEGARETQYF.

The chain combines TRBV5-1 with TRBJ2-7, with TRBD2 matching 12 bases. Germline lookup yields CDR1 SGHRS and CDR2 YFSETQ. With 0 bases clipped from V and 6 bases from J, the junction kept 4 bases outside the gene matches. This CDR3 is 15 amino acids long. The CDR3 DNA is TGCGCCAGCAGCTTGGATACTAGCGGGAGGATCGAGCAGTACTTC. Its protein product is CASSLDTSGRIEQYF.

The CDR3 DNA sequence: TGCGCCAGCAGCTTGGACGTTTGGGGACAGGGTAACACTGAAGCTTTCTTT. As protein: CASSLDVWGQGNTEAFF. The chain is built from TRBV5-1 and TRBJ1-1; TRBD1 agrees at 9 bases. Losses at the gene ends were 0 bases for V and 2 bases for J; bases not matched to a gene: 8. This CDR3 is 17 amino acids long. Germline CDR1 and CDR2: SGHRS and YFSETQ.

The V call is TRBV6-1, the J call TRBJ1-1; 8 bases agree with TRBD1. CDR3 size: 15 residues. V gave up 2 bases and J gave up 5 bases; unmatched junction bases: 7. The germline gives CDR1 MNHNS, CDR2 SASEGT. CDR3 region: CASSELAGGSTEAFF. CDR3 in DNA: TGTGCCAGCAGTGAACTTGCAGGGGGCTCTACTGAAGCTTTCTTT.

J is TRBJ2-5 and V is TRBV5-1, with TRBD1 identical over 8 bases. The CDR3 totals 14 residues. The germline gives CDR1 SGHRS, CDR2 YFSETQ. The J segment lost 4 bases and the V segment lost 3 bases, leaving 5 bases of the junction unmatched. The CDR3 coding sequence is TGCGCCAGCAGCTCCACGCAGGGGGCAGAGACCCAGTACTTC. Amino acids: CASSSTQGAETQYF.

The V gene is TRBV14, the J gene TRBJ2-6; maybe TRBD2 (6 bases). V dropped 2 bases and J dropped 0 bases, with 17 bases sitting between them. CDR3 length equals 19 residues. The germline CDR1 and CDR2 sequences are SGHDN and FVKESK. CDR3 sequence: CASSQLVSAGPSGANVLTF. The CDR3 DNA is TGTGCCAGCAGCCAACTCGTCTCAGCGGGCCCCTCTGGGGCCAACGTCCTGACTTTC.

CDR3 residues: CASSLDRARTSGNTIYF. CDR3 sequence (DNA): TGTGCCAGCAGCTTGGATCGGGCCAGGACATCTGGAAACACCATATATTTT. V gene TRBV5-5 combines with J gene TRBJ1-3; tentative D call: TRBD1 (5 bases). This CDR3 contains 17 residues. Germline V gives CDR1 SGHKS, CDR2 YYEKEE (reference sequence). V shed 0 bases and J shed 1 base, with 14 bases lying between them.

This sequence joins TRBV19 and TRBJ2-4; tentative D call: TRBD2 (6 bases). V lost 3 bases and J 2 bases, leaving 8 bases between the germline ends. Germline loops: CDR1 LNHDA, CDR2 SQIVND (reference sequence). This CDR3 is built from 14 residues. The DNA of the CDR3 is TGTGCCAGTAGTATGGAGGGGACCAAAAACATTCAGTACTTC. Its protein is CASSMEGTKNIQYF.

The chain couples TRBV13 to TRBJ2-7, with 10 bases identical to TRBD1. Germline CDR1 and CDR2: PRHDT and FYEKMQ (reference sequence). V shed 5 bases and J 2 bases; nucleotides not matched to a gene: 3. The CDR3 loop spans 14 amino acids. CDR3 sequence: CASSHDRGPYEQYF. The CDR3 nucleotides read TGTGCCAGCAGCCACGACAGGGGGCCCTACGAGCAGTACTTC.

In this sample, this clone turned up a few times. The CDR3 bases are TGCGCCAGCAGCTTAGGTGGGGGGGGGTCCTCCTACGAGCAGTACTTC. Amino acid sequence: CASSLGGGGSSYEQYF. This chain links TRBV5-1 with TRBJ2-7, with TRBD2 identical over 7 bases. Per the germline V gene, CDR1 is SGHRS and CDR2 is YFSETQ. Trimming cost V 2 bases and J 0 bases; bases outside gene matches: 8. The CDR3 has 16 residues. Drawing the rest from reference TRBV5-1 and TRBJ2-7, the complete variable domain is KAGVTQTPRYLIKTRGQQVTLSCSPISGHRSVSWYQQTPGQGLQFLFEYFSETQRNKGNFPGRFSGRQFSNSRSEMNVSTLELGDSALYLCASSLGGGGSSYEQYFGPGTRLTVT.

In this sample, this clone turned up once. The CDR3 loop reads CASSIGRTQETQYF. The CDR3 DNA is TGTGCCAGTAGTATTGGGCGGACACAAGAGACCCAGTACTTC. This rearrangement joins TRBV19 to TRBJ2-5; D is possibly TRBD1 (5 bases). The CDR3 spans 14 residues. V dropped 3 bases and J dropped 2 bases, with 10 bases sitting between them. CDR1 is LNHDA and CDR2 is SQIVND in the germline V gene (reference sequence).

The J gene is TRBJ2-5, the V gene TRBV18; 8 bases are shared with TRBD2. The CDR3 is made up of 15 amino acids. Germline assignment: CDR1 KGHSH and CDR2 LQKENI. V gave up 2 bases and J gave up 3 bases; unmatched junction bases: 5. Here the CDR3 reads CASSPIAGLEETQYF. CDR3 nucleotides: TGTGCCAGCTCACCAATAGCGGGGCTCGAAGAGACCCAGTACTTC. Combining the CDR3 with reference TRBV18 and TRBJ2-5 gives the whole variable domain NAGVMQNPRHLVRRRGQEARLRCSPMKGHSHVYWYRQLPEEGLKFMVYLQKENIIDESGMPKERFSAEFPKEGPSILRIQQVVRGDSAAYFCASSPIAGLEETQYFGPGTRLLVL.

A note on this clone: Compared with germline, one end of the junction differs, possibly owing to a read error. For the CDR3, the DNA is TGTGCCAGCAGTCAAGGGTACGACAGACCCTATGGCTACACCTTC. Protein sequence: CASSQGYDRPYGYTF. The J gene is TRBJ1-2, the V gene TRBV14; D perhaps matches TRBD1 (5 bases). CDR1 is SGHDN and CDR2 is FVKESK in the germline V gene. The CDR3 extends over 15 amino acids.